The 21 T cell receptor beta chains reported below all come from one sample, sequenced in a study of read filtering for tumor transcriptome and immune sequencing. Molecular barcoded adaptors covering alpha/delta and beta/gamma chains were used on 400 ng RNA. Each CDR3 protein is one row after TCRdb ran MiXCR on the reads. The repertoire holds some 130,000 distinct CDR3 sequences, with 10% to 15% as singletons. Sequencing was performed on a population of CD138-negative cells sorted from bone marrow. The receptor set was obtained from a donor older than 35 with multiple myeloma.

This clonotype was picked up many times. The chain is built from TRBV5-1 and TRBJ2-5, with D perhaps being TRBD1 or TRBD2 (5 bases each). V dropped 0 bases and J dropped 3 bases, with 9 bases sitting between them. The CDR3 is 14 amino acids. Germline-derived CDR1 and CDR2 are SGHRS and YFSETQ. The CDR3 spells CASSLDLGEETQYF. Written as DNA, the CDR3 is TGCGCCAGCAGCTTGGACTTGGGGGAAGAGACCCAGTACTTC.

Many counts were recorded for this clonotype. The genes are TRBV10-2 and TRBJ2-5; 9 nucleotides match TRBD2. CDR3 size: 16 residues. Germline CDR1 and CDR2: WSHSY and SAAADI. With 6 bases clipped from V and 0 bases from J, the junction kept 8 bases outside the gene matches. The CDR3 loop is CASSPLAGVNQETQYF. The CDR3 DNA sequence: TGCGCCAGCAGCCCCTTAGCGGGGGTAAACCAAGAGACCCAGTACTTC.

This clonotype was found many times. The chain couples TRBV29-1 to TRBJ1-1; unclear D gene. Germline CDR1 is SQVTM and CDR2 is ANQGSEA. The CDR3 totals 13 residues. The V gene lost 4 bases and the J gene lost 4 bases, with 13 bases spanning the gap. CDR3 coding DNA: TGCAGCGTTGGAGAGGGTTCCGGCACTGAAGCTTTCTTT. Encoded protein: CSVGEGSGTEAFF.

This clonotype showed up many times. The chain employs TRBV5-6 and TRBJ1-2; tentatively, D is TRBD1 (5 bases). Trimming pared 0 bases from V and 5 bases from J, leaving 11 bases between. Germline loops: CDR1 SGHDT, CDR2 YYEEEE. This CDR3 has 14 residues. This CDR3 reads CASSLAGARYGYTF. In nucleotides, the CDR3 is TGTGCCAGCAGCTTGGCCGGGGCCAGATATGGCTACACCTTC. The whole variable domain, remainder taken from reference TRBV5-6 and TRBJ1-2, is DAGVTQSPTHLIKTRGQQVTLRCSPKSGHDTVSWYQQALGQGPQFIFQYYEEEERQRGNFPDRFSGHQFPNYSSELNVNALLLGDSALYLCASSLAGARYGYTFGSGTRLTVV.

In this sample, this clonotype turned up a few times. A read error is possible here, since a much larger clone lies one base away. J is TRBJ2-2 and V is TRBV7-9; D not resolved. Trimming removed 5 bases from V and 4 bases from J, with 8 bases in between. Germline V gene data show CDR1 as SEHNR and CDR2 as FQNEAQ (reference sequence). The CDR3 extends over 13 amino acids. The CDR3 sequence: CASSADTTGELFF. The CDR3 DNA follows: TGTGCCAGCAGCGCAGACACCACCGGGGAGCTGTTTTTT.

V gene TRBV20-1 combines with J gene TRBJ2-5; 9 nucleotides agree with TRBD2. Germline V gives CDR1 DFQATT, CDR2 SNEGSKA (reference sequence). The CDR3 loop spans 16 amino acids. The V gene end was trimmed by 0 bases and the J gene end by 4 bases; junction bases not matched to a gene: 9. CDR3 region: CSARDSGGGALETQYF. In DNA form, the CDR3 reads TGCAGTGCTAGAGATTCTGGCGGGGGGGCCTTAGAGACCCAGTACTTC.

This clonotype was counted at least ten times. CDR3 in amino acids: CSARVVLAGTDTQYF. CDR3 nucleotide sequence: TGCAGTGCTAGAGTTGTTCTAGCGGGCACAGATACGCAGTATTTT. The genes are TRBV20-1 and TRBJ2-3; 7 nucleotides line up with TRBD2. CDR1 and CDR2 from the germline V gene are DFQATT and SNEGSKA (reference sequence). This CDR3 contains 15 residues. The V segment lost 1 base and the J segment 1 base; nucleotides outside the gene matches: 5.

This clonotype was detected ten times or more. The chain employs TRBV5-1 and TRBJ1-1; D unresolved. V was trimmed by 0 bases and J by 1 base, leaving 7 bases between them. This CDR3 contains 14 residues. Germline V gene sequence: CDR1 SGHRS, CDR2 YFSETQ. This chain's CDR3 is CASSLGNTNTEAFF. CDR3 DNA: TGCGCCAGCAGCTTGGGGAATACGAACACTGAAGCTTTCTTT.

The chain employs TRBV29-1 and TRBJ1-1; no definite D call. V dropped 6 bases and J dropped 1 base, with 6 bases sitting between them. Germline-derived CDR1 and CDR2 are SQVTM and ANQGSEA. This CDR3 has 11 amino acids. The CDR3 sequence: CSVDGNTEAFF. Written as DNA, the CDR3 is TGCAGCGTAGACGGGAACACTGAAGCTTTCTTT.

This clonotype was recorded at least ten times. At one of its ends the junction is not consistent with the germline gene, which may arise from a read error. The chain uses TRBV27 and TRBJ2-5; 7 nucleotides match TRBD2. The germline V gene encodes CDR1 MNHEY and CDR2 SMNVEV (reference sequence). The CDR3 has 13 residues. For the CDR3, the DNA is TGTGCCAGCAGTCCTCGTCTAGCGGCTGAGTTGCACTTC. This encodes CASSPRLAAELHF.

As to this clonotype: Lacking the conserved final phenylalanine or tryptophan, this CDR3 likely reflects a read error. The chain employs TRBV5-4 and TRBJ1-1; D is unclear. Germline V gene sequence: CDR1 SGHNT, CDR2 YYREEE (reference sequence). V dropped 5 bases and J dropped 1 base, with 12 bases sitting between them. The CDR3 loop spans 14 amino acids. CDR3 nucleotides: TGTGCCAGCAGGCCCGAAATCTCGAACACTGAAGCTTTCCTT. Translating it yields CASRPEISNTEAFL.

For this clonotype: A much larger clone lies a single base off, so this may be a read error. The conserved closing phenylalanine or tryptophan is absent in this CDR3, likely reflecting a read error. The chain recombines TRBV12-5 with TRBJ1-2; no clear D gene. This CDR3 is 13 amino acids long. V gave up 5 bases and J gave up 4 bases, with 11 bases separating them. The germline CDR1 and CDR2 sequences are LGHNT and FRNRAP. CDR3 nucleotides: TGTGCTAGTGGTCCCGGGTCCAGCTATGGCTACACCATC. This encodes CASGPGSSYGYTI.

About this clonotype itself: Given a much more abundant clone one base away, this may be a read error. The chain employs TRBV5-8 and TRBJ2-2; TRBD2 aligns across 9 bases. From germline, CDR1 is SGHTS and CDR2 YDEGEE. This CDR3 is built from 15 residues. The CDR3 DNA sequence: TGTGCCAGCGGCTTGACTAGCGGAGTAACCGGGGAGCTGTTTTTT. It is translated as CASGLTSGVTGELFF.

In its sample, this clonotype was seen many times. Written as DNA, the CDR3 is TGTGCCAGCGGGACTTTAGAGGACGCCAAAAACATTCAGTACTTC. Translating gives CASGTLEDAKNIQYF. V and J are TRBV21-1 and TRBJ2-4; the table gives TRBD2 as D, unverified against the DNA. TRBV21-1 is reported as a pseudogene. CDR3 length: 15 amino acids.

Many counts were recorded for this clonotype. Here the CDR3 reads CASSLVAVEGEGTNEQFF. The CDR3 nucleotides read TGTGCCAGCAGTTTAGTGGCTGTTGAGGGAGAAGGTACAAATGAGCAGTTCTTC. The chain is built from TRBV12-3 or TRBV12-4 and TRBJ2-1; D is possibly TRBD2 (5 bases). Between the trimmed V and J ends, which lost 1 base and 7 bases, there was a span of 23 bases. The CDR3 extends over 18 amino acids.

The gene calls are TRBV29-1 and TRBJ2-1, with D unclear. The germline V gene encodes CDR1 SQVTM and CDR2 ANQGSEA. Trimming left V 7 bases short and J 9 bases short, with 13 bases between. CDR3 size: 11 residues. The CDR3 reads CSAHDSSEQFF. The CDR3 bases are TGCAGCGCTCACGACTCGTCTGAGCAGTTCTTC.

This clonotype was recorded at least ten times. The CDR3 nucleotides read TGTGCCAGCAGTTTTGCCGGGGGTACGTCGGGGGAGCAGTACTTC. Amino acid sequence: CASSFAGGTSGEQYF. The chain uses TRBV12-3 or TRBV12-4 and TRBJ2-7; D might be TRBD2 (6 bases). This CDR3 region has 15 residues. The V gene lost 3 bases and the J gene lost 7 bases, with 19 bases spanning the gap.

At least ten counts were recorded for this clonotype. The final CDR3 position lacks the conserved phenylalanine or tryptophan, pointing to a likely read error. Because the CDR3's place on the DNA is in doubt, the DNA is left out and the CDR3 is given as listed by TCRdb. This chain connects TRBV5-5 to TRBJ2-1; the table's D call, TRBD2, was not checked against the DNA. The CDR3 is 14 residues long, ends included. The germline CDR1 and CDR2 sequences are SGHKS and YYEKEE (reference sequence). The chain's CDR3 is CASSGSGTSGTPSV.

This clonotype was counted at least ten times. The V gene is TRBV20-1, the J gene TRBJ1-1, with D unclear. The CDR3 has 14 amino acids. V was cut by 3 bases and J by 3 bases, with 14 bases left in between. Germline V gene sequence: CDR1 DFQATT, CDR2 SNEGSKA (reference sequence). This CDR3 reads CSASDILRYTEAFF. In nucleotides, the CDR3 is TGCAGTGCTAGTGACATTCTACGGTACACTGAAGCTTTCTTT.

This clonotype was observed many times. V is TRBV7-2 and J is TRBJ2-1, with D tentatively TRBD1 (5 bases). V shed 1 base and J shed 7 bases, with 17 bases lying between them. The length of the CDR3 is 16 residues. Germline V gene lookup returns CDR1 SGHTA and CDR2 FQGNSA. Here the CDR3 DNA reads TGTGCCAGCAGCTTAGGCGGTAACCCCAGGGTTAATGAGCAGTTCTTC. Translation: CASSLGGNPRVNEQFF.

This clonotype has a count of ten or more. V is TRBV7-9 and J is TRBJ1-1; 8 bases are shared with TRBD1. Germline V gene lookup returns CDR1 SEHNR and CDR2 FQNEAQ (reference sequence). The CDR3 length is 15 residues. Trimming at V came to 5 bases and at J to 1 base, leaving 6 bases not matched to a gene. The CDR3 DNA reads TGTGCCAGCAGCGAAAATACAGGGGGGAACACTGAAGCTTTCTTT. It encodes CASSENTGGNTEAFF.